This T cell receptor (beta chain) was captured by sequencing in a study of blood T cell repertoires in COVID-19. For the study at large: The samples span acute and convalescent COVID-19 from the United States, Italy and Spain.

As originally analysed: Reference gene primer amplification in the assay estimated nucleated cell counts. Produced via immunoSEQ multiplex PCR; TCRdb's table is partial and in-frame only. V, J and clone size were drawn from that table, and D and trimming were deduced from the DNA. The sample has about 88,000 clones; over 90% are singletons. The sequenced material came from peripheral blood. The TCR originated in a man aged 60 to 69 with acute or convalescent COVID-19.

The CDR3 nucleotides are TGTGCCAGCAGCGTAGCTTCGACTGGGGAGCAGTACTTC. This encodes CASSVASTGEQYF. The rearrangement uses TRBV9 and TRBJ2-7; D gene ambiguous. In germline, CDR1 is SGDLS, CDR2 YYNGEE. The germline V and J ends were trimmed by 0 bases and 7 bases, with 11 bases remaining between them. The length of the CDR3 is 13 residues.